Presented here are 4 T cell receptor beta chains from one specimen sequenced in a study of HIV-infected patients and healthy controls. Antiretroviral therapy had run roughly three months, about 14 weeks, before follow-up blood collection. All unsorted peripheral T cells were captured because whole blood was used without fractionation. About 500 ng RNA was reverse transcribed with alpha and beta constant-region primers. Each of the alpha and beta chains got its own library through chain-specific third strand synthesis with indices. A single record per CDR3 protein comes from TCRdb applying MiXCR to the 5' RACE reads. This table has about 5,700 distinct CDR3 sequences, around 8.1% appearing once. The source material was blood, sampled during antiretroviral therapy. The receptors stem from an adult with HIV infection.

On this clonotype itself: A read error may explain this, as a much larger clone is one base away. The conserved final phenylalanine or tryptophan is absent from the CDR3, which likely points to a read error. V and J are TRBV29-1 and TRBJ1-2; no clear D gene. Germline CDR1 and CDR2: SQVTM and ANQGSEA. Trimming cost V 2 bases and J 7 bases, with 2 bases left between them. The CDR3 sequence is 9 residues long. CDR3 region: CSVESGYTI. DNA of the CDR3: TGCAGCGTTGAATCTGGCTACACCATC.

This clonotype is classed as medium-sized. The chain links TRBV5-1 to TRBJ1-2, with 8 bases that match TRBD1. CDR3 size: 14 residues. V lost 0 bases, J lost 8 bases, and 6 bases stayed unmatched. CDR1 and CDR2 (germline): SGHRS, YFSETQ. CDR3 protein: CASSLAGQASGYTF. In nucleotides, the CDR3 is TGCGCCAGCAGCTTGGCGGGACAGGCAAGCGGCTACACCTTC. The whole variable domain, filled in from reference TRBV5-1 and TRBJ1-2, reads KAGVTQTPRYLIKTRGQQVTLSCSPISGHRSVSWYQQTPGQGLQFLFEYFSETQRNKGNFPGRFSGRQFSNSRSEMNVSTLELGDSALYLCASSLAGQASGYTFGSGTRLTVV.

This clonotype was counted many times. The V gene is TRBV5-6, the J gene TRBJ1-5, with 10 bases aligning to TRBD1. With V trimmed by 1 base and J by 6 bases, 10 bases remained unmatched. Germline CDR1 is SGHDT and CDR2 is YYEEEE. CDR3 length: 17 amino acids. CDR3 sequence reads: CASSLWLGTGASQPQHF. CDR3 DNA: TGTGCCAGCAGCTTGTGGTTAGGGACAGGGGCCAGTCAGCCCCAGCATTTT.

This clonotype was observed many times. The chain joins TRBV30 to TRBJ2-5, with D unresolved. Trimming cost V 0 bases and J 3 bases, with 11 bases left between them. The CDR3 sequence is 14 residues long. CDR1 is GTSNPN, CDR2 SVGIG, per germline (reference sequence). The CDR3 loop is CAWSVFTGEETQYF. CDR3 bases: TGTGCCTGGAGTGTATTTACGGGCGAAGAGACCCAGTACTTC.